The sequence of this T cell receptor (beta chain) was determined in a study of T cell repertoires in cytomegalovirus infection. Background on the study: CMV infection and matching HLA type were both indicated by public TCR beta signatures.

Trimming at V came to 1 base and at J to 7 bases, leaving 6 bases not matched to a gene. Germline V CDR1 and CDR2: SGHVS, FNYEAQ. The CDR3 runs 16 residues. MiXCR, applied by TCRdb to the reads, yields one record per CDR3 protein. This table holds approximately 190,000 distinct CDR3 sequences, about a tenth found once. This clonotype was seen a handful of times. Its antigen is undetermined. Study results and limitations: Clonotypes of TCR beta that were HLA-C-restricted and CMV-specific dominated the ex vivo response. CMV carriers with the relevant HLA were identified by cumulative public TCR beta family frequency.

This clonotype was sampled from a human donor in good health (CMV status not recorded). Some clones in this sample may be carry-over from other donors' samples. The sample was PBMCs. The chain links TRBV7-6 to TRBJ1-6; TRBD1 agrees at 8 bases. CDR3 sequence reads: CASSLDRGIINSPLHF. CDR3 sequence (DNA): TGTGCCAGCAGCTTAGACAGGGGGATCATAAATTCACCCCTCCACTTT.